Below, one T cell receptor (beta chain) is given with its context. The antigen it binds to is not known. The input lacks base qualities; no much larger clone sits a single base away. Peripheral blood CD8+ and CD4+ T cells from healthy donors, Susac syndrome patients and multiple sclerosis patients were profiled by high-throughput TCR beta sequencing. The healthy donors served as controls matched for age and sex. Bulk CD8+ and CD4+ T cells were purified by magnetic negative isolation, whereas CD8+ TEMRA cells were enriched by FACS. Blood was drawn into EDTA tubes, processed within 24 hours, and PBMCs were isolated by density gradient centrifugation. PBMCs intended for TCR sequencing were frozen in liquid nitrogen and were later thawed in a 37 degrees C water bath. The sorted or isolated CD4+, CD8+ and CD8+ TEMRA cells reached a purity of at least 90%. These data originate in a study of CD8 T cells in Susac syndrome (dated by TCRdb to the late 2010s). Turning to the overall study: Whether CD8+ T cell activation and differentiation in Susac syndrome was antigen driven was tested using repertoire sequencing.

RNA was extracted with the RNeasy kit and roughly 0.45 to 1 ug was reverse transcribed using random hexamers. The immunoSEQ multiplex PCR assay, covering 54 Vbeta and 13 Jbeta segments, was used to amplify TCR beta CDR3 regions. Bias from PCR amplification was corrected by using a synthetic template baseline for primer optimization and for computational correction. Concerning the study's data processing: Reads were assigned to V, D and J genes according to IMGT and analyzed in immunoSEQ Analyzer, with only productive sequences retained. Clonality was computed as one minus Shannon entropy normalized by log2 of the number of productive unique sequences. For each patient and control, public and private clones were evaluated within the 100 most prevalent clones. A clone was defined as Susac-specific if it was absent from the healthy and MS cohorts, from over a thousand published viral clones and from other ImmuneACCESS disease sequences. Through fastp at Q25 and MiXCR, TCRdb rebuilt clones from the public reads, retaining in-frame beta chains. Identical CDR3 proteins give one entry, which carries the most common genes and DNA. The V and J calls and clone size come from TCRdb's table, not from the authors' own analysis. The sample table shows about 130,000 distinct CDR3 sequences, and nearly 95% are seen once. 0.12% of the sample is held by the ten biggest clonotypes.

General findings and caveats noted by the study authors: The TCR sequencing and HLA analysis was acknowledged to have included a relatively small number of individuals.

V lost 3 bases and J lost 10 bases; the stretch between them is 10 bases long. From cysteine to phenylalanine, the CDR3 is 12 amino acids long. The retained sequence is limited to the CDR3, 36 bases, with the frame set at the first base. CDR1 and CDR2 were assigned from the germline V gene as KGHSH and LQKENI. Rearrangement joined TRBV18 to TRBJ2-1, with an unclear D gene assignment. This TCR was sampled from a human donor in good health. What was sequenced was CD4+ T cells from PBMCs. The encoded CDR3 is CASSPGALEQFF. The DNA sequence is as follows: TGTGCCAGCTCACCCGGAGCGTTGGAGCAGTTCTTC.